The TCR beta chain under discussion was sequenced for a study of regulatory T cells in long-lasting Graves disease. Construction of TCR beta libraries relied on iRepertoire HTBI primers and on Arm-PCR targeting CDR3 regions. TCRdb analysed the multiplex PCR reads with MiXCR anew, one entry per CDR3 protein. Of over 400,000 distinct CDR3 sequences listed, about 14% are singletons. Trimming took 3 bases from V and 7 from J; bases not matched to a gene: 5. Germline lookup yields CDR1 GTSNPN and CDR2 SVGIG (reference sequence). There are 13 residues in the CDR3. The time point here: newly diagnosed GD, antithyroid drugs for less than 3 months. Preparation of the TCR library used RNA extracted from PBMCs. These data were also filed under a second study, of T cells in Graves' hyperthyroidism and ophthalmopathy.

The source material was peripheral blood mononuclear cells (PBMCs), sampled at new diagnosis, from a patient treated with antithyroid drugs. This clonotype originated in a woman aged 50 to 65 with Graves disease. This chain joins TRBV30 and TRBJ1-2, with 10 bases lining up with TRBD1. DNA of the CDR3: TGTGCCTGGAGCCGACAGGGGGCGAGTGGCTACACCTTC. It codes for CAWSRQGASGYTF.